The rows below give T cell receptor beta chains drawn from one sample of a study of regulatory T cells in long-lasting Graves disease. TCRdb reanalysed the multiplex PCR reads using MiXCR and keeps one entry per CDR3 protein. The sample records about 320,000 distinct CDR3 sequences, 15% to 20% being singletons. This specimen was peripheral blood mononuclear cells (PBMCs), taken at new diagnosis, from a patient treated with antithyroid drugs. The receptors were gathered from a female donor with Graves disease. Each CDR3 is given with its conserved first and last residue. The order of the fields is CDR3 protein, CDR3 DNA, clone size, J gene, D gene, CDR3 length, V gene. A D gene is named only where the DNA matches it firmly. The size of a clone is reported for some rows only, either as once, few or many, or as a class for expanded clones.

CDR3: CASSGSPVTEAFF
DNA: TGTGCCAGCAGCGGTTCCCCTGTTACTGAAGCTTTCTTT
size: many
J: TRBJ1-1
D: .
length: 13
V: TRBV7-3

CDR3: CASSRRRRTSTDTQYF
DNA: TGTGCCAGCAGTCGCCGAAGACGGACTAGCACAGATACGCAGTATTTT
size: .
J: TRBJ2-3
D: .
length: 16
V: TRBV12-3/TRBV12-4

CDR3: CASSQDGGISNQPQHF
DNA: TGTGCCAGCAGCCAAGATGGAGGGATTAGCAATCAGCCCCAGCATTTT
size: many
J: TRBJ1-5
D: .
length: 16
V: TRBV3-1

CDR3: CATSGGSVNYGYTF
DNA: TGTGCCACCAGTGGGGGAAGTGTTAACTATGGCTACACCTTC
size: many
J: TRBJ1-2
D: .
length: 14
V: TRBV24-1

CDR3: CASSPWTGNEQYF
DNA: TGTGCCAGCAGCCCCTGGACAGGGAACGAGCAGTACTTC
size: .
J: TRBJ2-7
D: TRBD1
length: 13
V: TRBV14

CDR3: CASTAGEDGYTF
DNA: TGTGCCAGCACCGCAGGGGAGGATGGCTACACCTTC
size: .
J: TRBJ1-2
D: .
length: 12
V: TRBV3-1

CDR3: CAWSVTSGETQYF
DNA: TGTGCCTGGAGTGTAACATCAGGGGAGACCCAGTACTTC
size: many
J: TRBJ2-5
D: .
length: 13
V: TRBV30

CDR3: CASITYDRVNTGELFF
DNA: TGTGCCAGCATCACGTACGACAGGGTGAACACCGGGGAGCTGTTTTTT
size: few
J: TRBJ2-2
D: TRBD1
length: 16
V: TRBV7-2

CDR3: CASSYLPGPAEQYF
DNA: TGTGCCAGCAGTTACCTCCCCGGTCCCGCCGAGCAGTACTTC
size: many
J: TRBJ2-7
D: .
length: 14
V: TRBV6-2/TRBV6-3

CDR3: CASSYQGPNQPQHF
DNA: TGTGCCAGCAGCTATCAGGGGCCGAATCAGCCCCAGCATTTT
size: .
J: TRBJ1-5
D: .
length: 14
V: TRBV12-3/TRBV12-4

CDR3: CASSLVVSGGPNEQFF
DNA: TGCGCCAGCAGCTTGGTCGTTAGCGGGGGGCCCAATGAGCAGTTCTTC
size: many
J: TRBJ2-1
D: TRBD2
length: 16
V: TRBV5-1

CDR3: CAISVGGRSTDTQYF
DNA: TGTGCCATCAGTGTCGGCGGCAGAAGCACAGATACGCAGTATTTT
size: once
J: TRBJ2-3
D: .
length: 15
V: TRBV10-3

CDR3: CASSTTGQGRHEKLFF
DNA: TGTGCCAGTAGTACTACTGGACAGGGGCGGCATGAAAAACTGTTTTTT
size: many
J: TRBJ1-4
D: TRBD1
length: 16
V: TRBV19

CDR3: CASSLERFTQYF
DNA: TGTGCCAGCAGCTTAGAGCGGTTTACGCAGTATTTT
size: few
J: TRBJ2-3
D: .
length: 12
V: TRBV7-2

CDR3: CASSLGSQDPPGYTF
DNA: TGTGCCAGCAGCTTAGGATCCCAGGACCCCCCTGGCTACACCTTC
size: many
J: TRBJ1-2
D: .
length: 15
V: TRBV11-2

CDR3: CASSLIVAAQETQYF
DNA: TGTGCCAGCAGCTTGATTGTAGCGGCCCAAGAGACCCAGTACTTC
size: once
J: TRBJ2-5
D: .
length: 15
V: TRBV5-4

CDR3: CASSLRGHKKRGNEQFF
DNA: TGTGCCAGCAGTTTAAGGGGGCACAAAAAAAGGGGCAATGAGCAGTTCTTC
size: many
J: TRBJ2-1
D: TRBD1
length: 17
V: TRBV28

CDR3: CASSLGQASLGEKLFF
DNA: TGCGCCAGCAGCTTGGGGCAGGCCAGTCTGGGTGAAAAACTGTTTTTT
size: few
J: TRBJ1-4
D: .
length: 16
V: TRBV5-1

CDR3: CASPKGSGRAPGELFF
DNA: TGTGCCAGCCCTAAGGGTAGCGGGAGGGCCCCCGGGGAGCTGTTTTTT
size: .
J: TRBJ2-2
D: TRBD2
length: 16
V: TRBV2

CDR3: CASSRRAADTQYF
DNA: TGTGCCAGCAGCCGGAGGGCCGCAGATACGCAGTATTTT
size: .
J: TRBJ2-3
D: .
length: 13
V: TRBV11-2

CDR3: CASTSNTQQGSGYTF
DNA: TGTGCCAGCACGAGCAATACTCAACAGGGCTCCGGCTACACCTTC
size: many
J: TRBJ1-2
D: .
length: 15
V: TRBV6-1

CDR3: CASSLGDRRKETQYF
DNA: TGCGCCAGCAGCTTGGGTGACAGGCGGAAGGAGACCCAGTACTTC
size: many
J: TRBJ2-5
D: .
length: 15
V: TRBV5-1

CDR3: CASSLAQYTDTQYF
DNA: TGCGCCAGCAGCTTGGCCCAGTACACAGATACGCAGTATTTT
size: many
J: TRBJ2-3
D: .
length: 14
V: TRBV5-1

CDR3: CASSYNTYLSYEQYF
DNA: TGTGCCAGCAGCTACAACACATACCTCTCCTACGAGCAGTACTTC
size: .
J: TRBJ2-7
D: .
length: 15
V: TRBV7-2

CDR3: CASSQADSSGRNEQYF
DNA: TGTGCCAGCAGCCAAGCTGATAGCTCAGGTCGGAACGAGCAGTACTTC
size: .
J: TRBJ2-7
D: .
length: 16
V: TRBV4-2

CDR3: CASGNGKRSGELFF
DNA: TGTGCCAGCGGGAACGGGAAGAGATCCGGGGAGCTGTTTTTT
size: many
J: TRBJ2-2
D: .
length: 14
V: TRBV2

CDR3: CASSFRSRGLNYEQYF
DNA: TGTGCCAGCAGTTTCCGGTCGCGAGGTTTGAACTACGAGCAGTACTTC
size: many
J: TRBJ2-7
D: .
length: 16
V: TRBV28

CDR3: CASWREGQETQYF
DNA: TGTGCCAGCTGGAGGGAGGGCCAAGAGACCCAGTACTTC
size: many
J: TRBJ2-5
D: TRBD2
length: 13
V: TRBV6-8

CDR3: CASSSGTWNDEQYF
DNA: TGTGCCAGCAGTTCCGGGACTTGGAACGACGAGCAGTACTTC
size: many
J: TRBJ2-7
D: .
length: 14
V: TRBV6-5

CDR3: CASSLGDPGELFF
DNA: TGTGCCAGCAGTTTAGGGGACCCCGGGGAGCTGTTTTTT
size: .
J: TRBJ2-2
D: .
length: 13
V: TRBV28

CDR3: CASSYGAGSGTEAFF
DNA: TGTGCCAGCAGTTACGGGGCAGGCTCGGGCACTGAAGCTTTCTTT
size: few
J: TRBJ1-1
D: .
length: 15
V: TRBV6-5

CDR3: CASSKTGEGSPLHF
DNA: TGTGCCAGCAGCAAGACAGGGGAAGGCTCACCCCTCCACTTT
size: many
J: TRBJ1-6
D: TRBD1
length: 14
V: TRBV6-2/TRBV6-3

CDR3: CASSLVSGTNEKLFF
DNA: TGTGCCAGCAGCTTAGTTTCAGGGACTAATGAAAAACTGTTTTTT
size: many
J: TRBJ1-4
D: .
length: 15
V: TRBV7-2

CDR3: CASREGQIMRYF
DNA: TGTGCCAGCAGGGAAGGACAGATCATGAGGTACTTC
size: few
J: TRBJ2-7
D: .
length: 12
V: TRBV2

CDR3: CASSLSNRQETQYF
DNA: TGTGCCAGCAGCTTGAGTAACAGACAAGAGACCCAGTACTTC
size: many
J: TRBJ2-5
D: .
length: 14
V: TRBV5-4

CDR3: CASSDGLPYTDTQYF
DNA: TGTGCCAGCAGTGATGGACTACCGTACACAGATACGCAGTATTTT
size: .
J: TRBJ2-3
D: .
length: 15
V: TRBV25-1

CDR3: CASSPAPQGAGEQYF
DNA: TGTGCCAGCAGCCCCGCACCCCAGGGGGCGGGCGAGCAGTACTTC
size: few
J: TRBJ2-7
D: TRBD1
length: 15
V: TRBV9

CDR3: CASSQASNYGYTF
DNA: TGTGCCAGCAGCCAAGCGAGTAACTATGGCTACACCTTC
size: .
J: TRBJ1-2
D: .
length: 13
V: TRBV4-2

CDR3: CASSLSGTHQPQHF
DNA: TGTGCCAGCAGCTTAAGCGGGACACATCAGCCCCAGCATTTT
size: many
J: TRBJ1-5
D: .
length: 14
V: TRBV7-6

CDR3: CASSLLLRQPQHF
DNA: TGTGCCAGCAGCCTCCTCTTACGGCAGCCCCAGCATTTT
size: many
J: TRBJ1-5
D: .
length: 13
V: TRBV28

CDR3: CASSPSGTGSGETQYF
DNA: TGTGCCAGCAGCCCCTCCGGGACAGGGTCAGGGGAGACCCAGTACTTC
size: .
J: TRBJ2-5
D: TRBD1
length: 16
V: TRBV7-8

CDR3: CAISESARGYSPLHF
DNA: TGTGCCATCAGTGAGTCCGCCAGGGGGTATTCACCCCTCCACTTT
size: many
J: TRBJ1-6
D: TRBD1
length: 15
V: TRBV10-3

CDR3: CASSERGESGNTIYF
DNA: TGTGCCAGCAGTGAACGGGGAGAGTCTGGAAACACCATATATTTT
size: many
J: TRBJ1-3
D: .
length: 15
V: TRBV6-1

CDR3: CASSVVGDRNEQFF
DNA: TGTGCCAGCAGCGTAGTAGGGGACCGCAATGAGCAGTTCTTC
size: once
J: TRBJ2-1
D: .
length: 14
V: TRBV9

CDR3: CASSEAGIFNEQFF
DNA: TGTGCCAGCAGTGAAGCCGGTATTTTCAATGAGCAGTTCTTC
size: .
J: TRBJ2-1
D: .
length: 14
V: TRBV6-1

CDR3: CASSQRLAGGLGGETQYF
DNA: TGTGCCAGCAGCCAGAGACTAGCGGGAGGGCTGGGCGGGGAGACCCAGTACTTC
size: .
J: TRBJ2-5
D: TRBD2
length: 18
V: TRBV7-2

CDR3: CASSSGWGESSYNEQFF
DNA: TGTGCCAGCAGCTCTGGGTGGGGGGAAAGCTCCTACAATGAGCAGTTCTTC
size: many
J: TRBJ2-1
D: .
length: 17
V: TRBV7-2

CDR3: CASSQYLREQFF
DNA: TGTGCCAGCAGCCAATACCTACGTGAGCAGTTCTTC
size: few
J: TRBJ2-1
D: .
length: 12
V: TRBV14

CDR3: CASSPPSRHLLYGYTF
DNA: TGTGCCAGCTCACCACCTTCCAGGCATCTCCTCTATGGCTACACCTTC
size: many
J: TRBJ1-2
D: .
length: 16
V: TRBV18

CDR3: CSAMDWSSYEQYF
DNA: TGCAGTGCAATGGACTGGAGCTCCTACGAGCAGTACTTC
size: .
J: TRBJ2-7
D: .
length: 13
V: TRBV20-1

CDR3: CASSSTGLRETQYF
DNA: TGTGCCAGCAGTTCCACCGGGCTCCGCGAGACCCAGTACTTC
size: .
J: TRBJ2-5
D: .
length: 14
V: TRBV12-3/TRBV12-4

CDR3: CASGLVGGDTQYF
DNA: TGTGCTAGTGGTTTAGTTGGCGGGGATACGCAGTATTTT
size: many
J: TRBJ2-3
D: .
length: 13
V: TRBV12-5